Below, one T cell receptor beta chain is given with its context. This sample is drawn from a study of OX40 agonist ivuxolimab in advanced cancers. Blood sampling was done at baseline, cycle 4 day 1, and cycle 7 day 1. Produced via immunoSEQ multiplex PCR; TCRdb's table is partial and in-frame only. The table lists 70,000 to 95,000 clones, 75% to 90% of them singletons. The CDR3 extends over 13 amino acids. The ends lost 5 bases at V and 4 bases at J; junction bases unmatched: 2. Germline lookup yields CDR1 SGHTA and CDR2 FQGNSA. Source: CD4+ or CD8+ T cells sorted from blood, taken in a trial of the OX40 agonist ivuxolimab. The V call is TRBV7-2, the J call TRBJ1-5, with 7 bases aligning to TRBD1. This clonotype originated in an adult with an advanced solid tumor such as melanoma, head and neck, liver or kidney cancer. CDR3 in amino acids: CASSDRVNQPQHF. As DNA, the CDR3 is TGTGCCAGCAGCGACAGGGTTAATCAGCCCCAGCATTTT.